The clone carrying this TCR beta chain was seen a few times. MiXCR, run by TCRdb on the RACE reads, gives a single entry per CDR3 protein. The profile shows some 300,000 distinct CDR3 sequences, over 5% of them singletons. The entry originates in a study of human T cells and chemical hapten exposure. About the study: Chiefly women, the patients showed alopecia areata, totalis or universalis. Yields of TCR per sample differed, chiefly owing to small differences in pooled library volume.

Described time point: pre-sensitization, week 0. Sample treatment: therapeutic diphenylcyclopropenone sensitization with weekly scalp DPC. From germline, CDR1 is MNHEY and CDR2 SVGAGI. Trimming pared 6 bases from V and 2 bases from J, leaving 11 bases between. This CDR3 contains 13 residues. Source: whole blood, taken in connection with sensitization to the hapten diphenylcyclopropenone (DPC). The chain combines TRBV6-5 with TRBJ2-7; perhaps TRBD2 as D (6 bases). The clonotype originates from a woman under 30 with alopecia areata. Some clones in this sample may be carry-over from other donors' samples. In nucleotides, the CDR3 is TGTGCCAGCAGCCGACTAGGGACCTACGAGCAGTACTTC. This sequence encodes CASSRLGTYEQYF.